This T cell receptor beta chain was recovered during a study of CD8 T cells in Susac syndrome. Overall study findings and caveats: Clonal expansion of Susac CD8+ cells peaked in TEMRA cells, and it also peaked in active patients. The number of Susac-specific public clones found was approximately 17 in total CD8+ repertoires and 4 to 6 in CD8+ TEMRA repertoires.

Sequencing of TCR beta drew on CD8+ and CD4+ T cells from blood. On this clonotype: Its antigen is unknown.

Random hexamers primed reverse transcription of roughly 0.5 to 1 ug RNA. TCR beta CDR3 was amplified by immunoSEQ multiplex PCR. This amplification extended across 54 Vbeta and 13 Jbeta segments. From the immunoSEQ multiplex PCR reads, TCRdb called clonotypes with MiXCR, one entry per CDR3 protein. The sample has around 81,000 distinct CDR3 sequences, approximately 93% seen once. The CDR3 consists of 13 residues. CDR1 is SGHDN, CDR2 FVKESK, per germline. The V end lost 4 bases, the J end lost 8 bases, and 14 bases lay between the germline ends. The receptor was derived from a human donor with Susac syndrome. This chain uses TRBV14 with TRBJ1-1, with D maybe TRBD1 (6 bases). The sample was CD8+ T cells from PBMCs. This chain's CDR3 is CASSLVGGAEAFF. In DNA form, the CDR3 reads TGTGCCAGCAGCCTAGTGGGGGGCGCGGAAGCTTTCTTT.